This passage covers 32 T cell receptor beta chains from one sample sequenced in a study of T cell responses to AZD1222 COVID-19 vaccine. Libraries were prepared by immunoSEQ multiplex PCR; TCRdb keeps only in-frame clonotypes and omits some of them. The sample includes around 86,000 clones, 90% of them seen just once. The specimen was peripheral blood, collected on day 0 of AZD1222 vaccination. The receptor set was obtained from an adult in good health.

The rearrangement links TRBV15 to TRBJ1-2, with D possibly TRBD1 on 6 matching bases. Germline V CDR1 and CDR2: LNHNV, YYDKDF (reference sequence). The V end lost 1 base, the J end lost 3 bases, and 15 bases lay between the germline ends. The CDR3 is 16 residues long. CDR3 in amino acids: CATSRGGGGADYGYTF. The CDR3 bases are TGTGCCACCAGCAGAGGAGGGGGGGGCGCGGACTATGGCTACACCTTC.

The chain employs TRBV4-2 and TRBJ2-3; D gene unclear. Germline CDR1 reads LGHNA; CDR2 reads YNFKEQ. The V gene lost 1 base and the J gene lost 0 bases, with 8 bases spanning the gap. CDR3 size: 15 residues. DNA for the CDR3: TGTGCCAGCAGCCAAGGAGCGTTGAGCACAGATACGCAGTATTTT. It encodes CASSQGALSTDTQYF.

This chain connects TRBV27 to TRBJ1-6; D not resolved. Deletions cut 8 bases from V and 4 bases from J, with 12 bases between. Germline CDR1 reads MNHEY; CDR2 reads SMNVEV (reference sequence). The CDR3 is made up of 14 amino acids. CDR3 sequence (DNA): TGTGCCAGCTCTGTAGAGGGATATAATTCACCCCTCCACTTT. It is translated as CASSVEGYNSPLHF.

The chain recombines TRBV18 with TRBJ2-4, with 10 nucleotides matching TRBD1. The J segment lost 2 bases and the V segment lost 6 bases, leaving 10 bases of the junction unmatched. Germline values: CDR1 KGHSH, CDR2 LQKENI. The CDR3 totals 17 residues. The CDR3 DNA sequence: TGTGCCAGCTCGCCGACGACAGGGGGCGCCTCCAAAAACATTCAGTACTTC. Its translation: CASSPTTGGASKNIQYF.

The chain uses TRBV3-1 (or the pseudogene TRBV3-2) and TRBJ2-2, with D possibly being TRBD1 or TRBD2 (5 bases each). Germline-derived CDR1 and CDR2 are LGHDT and YNNKEL (reference sequence). CDR3 length: 18 residues. V gave up 3 bases and J gave up 3 bases, with 20 bases separating them. CDR3 DNA sequence: TGTGCCAGCAGCCACCCTATCCGAGGGGTGGGAGACACCGGGGAGCTGTTTTTT. Residues: CASSHPIRGVGDTGELFF.

This clone was recorded only once. The chain combines TRBV9 with TRBJ2-2, with a tentative D call TRBD2 (5 bases). The CDR3 consists of 17 residues. The germline CDR1 and CDR2 sequences are SGDLS and YYNGEE. Trimming removed 2 bases at V and 3 bases at J, with 17 bases between. The CDR3, as DNA: TGTGCCAGCAGCGTCCTCCGGGCCCCCGGGGACACCGGGGAGCTGTTTTTT. It yields the protein CASSVLRAPGDTGELFF. The variable domain in full, with the rest retrieved from reference TRBV9 and TRBJ2-2, is DSGVTQTPKHLITATGQRVTLRCSPRSGDLSVYWYQQSLDQGLQFLIQYYNGEERAKGNILERFSAQQFPDLHSELNLSSLELGDSALYFCASSVLRAPGDTGELFFGEGSRLTVL.

This chain uses TRBV5-1 with TRBJ1-4; 7 bases match TRBD1. Germline CDR1 and CDR2: SGHRS and YFSETQ. V gave up 4 bases and J gave up 4 bases; unmatched junction bases: 4. The CDR3 has 14 residues. CDR3 nucleotide sequence: TGCGCCAGCAGCGAACAGGGGATTAATGAAAAACTGTTTTTT. As protein: CASSEQGINEKLFF. The entire variable domain, with the rest obtained from reference TRBV5-1 and TRBJ1-4, is as follows: KAGVTQTPRYLIKTRGQQVTLSCSPISGHRSVSWYQQTPGQGLQFLFEYFSETQRNKGNFPGRFSGRQFSNSRSEMNVSTLELGDSALYLCASSEQGINEKLFFGSGTQLSVL.

The chain couples TRBV7-9 to TRBJ1-1, with a possible D match to TRBD1 (5 bases). This CDR3 spans 11 amino acids. Germline-derived CDR1 and CDR2 are SEHNR and FQNEAQ (reference sequence). The ends were cut back, 2 bases at V and 8 bases at J, with 6 bases in the middle. This CDR3 reads CASSLRGEAFF. DNA for the CDR3: TGTGCCAGCAGCTTACGGGGCGAAGCTTTCTTT. Looking up the rest from reference TRBV7-9 and TRBJ1-1 gives the full variable domain: DTGVSQNPRHKITKRGQNVTFRCDPISEHNRLYWYRQTLGQGPEFLTYFQNEAQLEKSRLLSDRFSAERPKGSFSTLEIQRTEQGDSAMYLCASSLRGEAFFGQGTRLTVV.

The chain employs TRBV6-6 and TRBJ2-7, with 7 nucleotides matching TRBD2. This CDR3 has 14 amino acids. Trimming removed 6 bases from V and 5 bases from J; junction bases left unmatched: 10. CDR1 is MNHNY and CDR2 is SVGAGI in the germline V gene (reference sequence). The CDR3 sequence: CASSRTGGGNEQYF. Here the CDR3 DNA reads TGTGCCAGCAGCCGGACGGGGGGAGGGAACGAGCAGTACTTC.

The chain combines TRBV7-2 with TRBJ1-2; no clear D gene. The CDR3 is made up of 14 amino acids. V was trimmed by 1 base and J by 4 bases, leaving 10 bases between them. The germline V gene encodes CDR1 SGHTA and CDR2 FQGNSA. The DNA for the CDR3 is TGTGCCAGCAGCTTAGTCTCGGCGACCTATGGCTACACCTTC. It yields the protein CASSLVSATYGYTF.

The chain is built from TRBV5-5 and TRBJ2-7; D is unclear. The V end was cut by 2 bases, the J end by 4 bases, with 13 bases between. Germline values: CDR1 SGHKS, CDR2 YYEKEE (reference sequence). The CDR3 runs 14 residues. CDR3 in DNA: TGTGCCAGCAGCTTTAGTCCCACGGAGTACGAGCAGTACTTC. Protein: CASSFSPTEYEQYF.

In nucleotides, the CDR3 is TGTGCCAGCAGCCCGGGATACCAAAACACTGAAGCTTTCTTT. Translating gives CASSPGYQNTEAFF. The chain links TRBV7-2 to TRBJ1-1; no firm D call. The germline V and J ends were trimmed by 5 bases and 2 bases, with 12 bases remaining between them. Germline assignment: CDR1 SGHTA and CDR2 FQGNSA. The CDR3 totals 14 residues.

The chain's CDR3 is CASSLEGPQPQHF. In nucleotides, the CDR3 is TGTGCCAGCAGCTTGGAGGGTCCTCAGCCCCAGCATTTT. This chain uses TRBV7-2 with TRBJ1-5; D unclear. The V end was cut by 3 bases, the J end by 6 bases, with 9 bases between. The germline CDR1 and CDR2 sequences are SGHTA and FQGNSA. This CDR3 contains 13 residues.

This sequence joins TRBV7-2 and TRBJ1-5; 7 positions match TRBD1. V shed 5 bases, J shed 1 base, and the junction held 8 bases outside the gene matches. This CDR3 region has 16 residues. CDR1 is SGHTA, CDR2 FQGNSA, per germline. The CDR3 reads CASSGGGTASNQPQHF. As DNA, the CDR3 is TGTGCCAGCAGCGGAGGAGGGACAGCGAGCAATCAGCCCCAGCATTTT.

The rearrangement uses TRBV7-3 and TRBJ1-1, with a weak D call TRBD1 (5 bases). Germline-derived CDR1 and CDR2 are SGHTA and FQGTGA. The CDR3 has 13 amino acids. V shed 8 bases and J shed 7 bases, with 17 bases lying between them. The CDR3 protein is CASGEGVQVEAFF. In DNA, the CDR3 is TGTGCCAGCGGCGAAGGGGTACAGGTTGAAGCTTTCTTT.

With regard to this clone: One end of the junction varies from germline; a read error may be responsible. The chain employs TRBV2 and TRBJ2-7; possible D gene TRBD1, 6 bases. Germline V lookup: CDR1 SNHLY, CDR2 FYNNEI. CDR3 length equals 13 residues. The CDR3 nucleotides read TGTGCCAGCAGTGAAGCCCCGGACTGGGGGCGTTTCTTC. This gives the protein CASSEAPDWGRFF.

The chain joins TRBV7-9 to TRBJ1-3; D perhaps matches TRBD1 (5 bases). The germline V gene has CDR1 SEHNR and CDR2 FQNEAQ (reference sequence). This CDR3 has 15 residues. The V end lost 5 bases, the J end lost 2 bases, and 13 bases lay between the germline ends. Written as DNA, the CDR3 is TGTGCCAGCAGCCGCGGTGAGGGGCCTGGAAACACCATATATTTT. It specifies CASSRGEGPGNTIYF. The complete variable domain, with remaining parts taken from reference TRBV7-9 and TRBJ1-3, reads DTGVSQNPRHKITKRGQNVTFRCDPISEHNRLYWYRQTLGQGPEFLTYFQNEAQLEKSRLLSDRFSAERPKGSFSTLEIQRTEQGDSAMYLCASSRGEGPGNTIYFGEGSWLTVV.

This clone was detected only a few times. The gene calls are TRBV7-2 and TRBJ2-7; possible D gene TRBD2, 5 bases. The germline V gene encodes CDR1 SGHTA and CDR2 FQGNSA. V was shortened by 3 bases and J by 3 bases, with 9 bases between the two germline ends. This CDR3 spans 13 amino acids. CDR3 sequence: CASSFGRDYEQYF. The CDR3 bases are TGTGCCAGCAGCTTTGGTCGGGACTACGAGCAGTACTTC.

This clone was found once. CDR3 in DNA: TGTGCCAGCAGCTTACTCAGCGGCACAGATACGCAGTATTTT. Translation gives CASSLLSGTDTQYF. J is TRBJ2-3 and V is TRBV7-3; D remains ambiguous. This CDR3 comprises 14 residues. V lost 2 bases and J lost 1, with 7 bases in between. Looked up from germline, CDR1 is SGHTA and CDR2 is FQGTGA.

The chain carries TRBV28 and TRBJ1-1; D perhaps matches TRBD1 (6 bases). From germline, CDR1 is MDHEN and CDR2 SYDVKM. This CDR3 region has 13 residues. Trimming removed 7 bases from V and 13 bases from J, with 22 bases in between. The DNA for the CDR3 is TGTGCCAGCATCGGAGGGGCGGGGACAAGGAATTTCTTT. As protein: CASIGGAGTRNFF.

The V gene is TRBV5-1, the J gene TRBJ2-5; 9 positions match TRBD1. The length of the CDR3 is 16 residues. The germline V gene encodes CDR1 SGHRS and CDR2 YFSETQ. V dropped 0 bases and J dropped 5; count of bases not matched to a gene: 8. The chain's CDR3 is CASSLGTGAGEETQYF. CDR3 coding DNA: TGCGCCAGCAGCTTGGGGACAGGGGCGGGTGAGGAGACCCAGTACTTC.

The chain uses TRBV3-1 (or the pseudogene TRBV3-2) and TRBJ2-6; perhaps TRBD1 as D (5 bases). CDR1 and CDR2 from the germline V gene are LGHDT and YNNKEL (reference sequence). This CDR3 has 15 residues. V gave up 4 bases and J gave up 0 bases, with 7 bases separating them. The CDR3 region is CASSLDISGANVLTF. DNA of the CDR3: TGTGCCAGCAGCCTGGACATCTCTGGGGCCAACGTCCTGACTTTC.

The J gene is TRBJ2-7, the V gene TRBV7-9; D gene ambiguous. CDR1 is SEHNR and CDR2 is FQNEAQ in the germline V gene (reference sequence). V was clipped by 4 bases and J by 3 bases, with 19 bases between them. The length of the CDR3 is 16 residues. The CDR3 DNA is TGTGCCAGCAGCTCGCCGAGATCCATCCCAAACTACGAGCAGTACTTC. Translating it yields CASSSPRSIPNYEQYF.

This clone was observed once. V is TRBV5-6 and J is TRBJ1-2; 7 positions agree with TRBD1. Germline CDR1 is SGHDT and CDR2 is YYEEEE. The CDR3 consists of 14 residues. With V trimmed by 4 bases and J by 4 bases, 7 bases remained unmatched. The CDR3 DNA reads TGTGCCAGCAGCGCCTTAGCAGGGGGCTATGGCTACACCTTC. This gives the protein CASSALAGGYGYTF.

This clone was seen only a few times. J is TRBJ1-5 and V is TRBV19; D unresolved. Germline CDR1 reads LNHDA; CDR2 reads SQIVND (reference sequence). This CDR3 has 13 amino acids. Trimming left V 2 bases short and J 7 bases short, with 9 bases between. CDR3 residues: CASSITMLQPQHF. The DNA of the CDR3 is TGTGCCAGTAGTATAACCATGCTGCAGCCCCAGCATTTT.

The CDR3 spells CASSQDEVSGQFF. CDR3 DNA sequence: TGTGCCAGCAGCCAAGATGAGGTTTCTGGGCAGTTCTTC. The rearrangement joins TRBV3-1 (or the pseudogene TRBV3-2) to TRBJ2-1; D call uncertain. Germline CDR1 reads LGHDT; CDR2 reads YNNKEL (reference sequence). V lost 0 bases and J lost 12, with 12 bases in between. This CDR3 is built from 13 residues.

Notes on this clone: A clone one base away is much larger, so this may be a read error. The CDR3 DNA is TGTGCCAGCAGTGTAGCGGGGGGGGGCACAGATACGCAGTATTTT. It encodes CASSVAGGGTDTQYF. This sequence joins TRBV6-4 and TRBJ2-3; 11 nucleotides align to TRBD2. Germline V gene data show CDR1 as MRHNA and CDR2 as SNTAGT. J lost 1 base, V lost 4 bases, and 1 base had no gene match. This CDR3 comprises 15 residues.

The V call is TRBV6-5, the J call TRBJ2-1; no reliable D call. Germline CDR1 and CDR2: MNHEY and SVGAGI. The CDR3 runs 13 residues. The germline V and J ends were trimmed by 10 bases and 2 bases, with 12 bases remaining between them. The CDR3 bases are TGTGCCACCGTGGAACAGACCTACAATGAGCAGTTCTTC. This codes for CATVEQTYNEQFF.

This chain links TRBV27 with TRBJ2-3; unclear D gene. This CDR3 is built from 12 residues. The germline gives CDR1 MNHEY, CDR2 SMNVEV (reference sequence). The V end lost 5 bases, the J end lost 6 bases, and 9 bases lay between the germline ends. In DNA, the CDR3 is TGTGCCAGCAGTCCCCTGGGGGATACGCAGTATTTT. This encodes CASSPLGDTQYF.

The V gene is TRBV27, the J gene TRBJ2-1; TRBD2 matches at 9 bases. Germline CDR1 and CDR2: MNHEY and SMNVEV (reference sequence). There are 15 residues in the CDR3. J was trimmed by 4 bases and V by 6 bases; bases with no gene match: 7. The CDR3 sequence is CASRRSGGTYNEQFF. The CDR3 nucleotides read TGTGCCAGCAGAAGAAGCGGGGGGACGTACAATGAGCAGTTCTTC.

This clone was recorded once. The chain employs TRBV11-2 and TRBJ2-7; TRBD1 is a possible D gene (5 bases). CDR1 SGHAT and CDR2 FQNNGV come from the germline V gene. Between the trimmed V and J ends, which lost 1 base and 3 bases, there was a span of 13 bases. CDR3 size: 15 residues. The CDR3 DNA is TGTGCCAGCAGCTTAGTGGGGCAGGCCCACTACGAGCAGTACTTC. This codes for CASSLVGQAHYEQYF.

The V call is TRBV6-4, the J call TRBJ1-4; perhaps TRBD1 as D (6 bases). V dropped 10 bases and J dropped 5 bases, with 17 bases sitting between them. The CDR3 has 14 residues. Germline V CDR1 and CDR2: MRHNA, SNTAGT. CDR3 bases: TGTGCCACCAAGATGACAGGTGGAAATGAAAAACTGTTTTTT. It translates to CATKMTGGNEKLFF.